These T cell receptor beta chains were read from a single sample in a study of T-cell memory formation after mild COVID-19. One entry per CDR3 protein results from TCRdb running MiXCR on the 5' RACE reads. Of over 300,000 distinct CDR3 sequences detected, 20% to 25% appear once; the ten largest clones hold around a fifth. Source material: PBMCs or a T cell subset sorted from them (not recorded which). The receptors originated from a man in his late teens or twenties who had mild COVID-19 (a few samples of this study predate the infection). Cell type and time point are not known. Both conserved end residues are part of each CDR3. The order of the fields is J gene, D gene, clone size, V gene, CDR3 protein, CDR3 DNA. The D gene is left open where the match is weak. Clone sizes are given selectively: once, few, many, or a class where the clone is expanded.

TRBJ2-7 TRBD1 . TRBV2 CASNGQGDVYEQYF TGTGCCAGCAACGGACAGGGAGACGTCTACGAGCAGTACTTC
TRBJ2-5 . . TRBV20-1 CSANRVGETQYF TGCAGTGCCAACAGGGTGGGGGAGACCCAGTACTTC
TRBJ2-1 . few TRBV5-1 CASSLTGTVSYNEQFF TGCGCCAGCAGCTTAACTGGGACTGTCTCCTACAATGAGCAGTTCTTC
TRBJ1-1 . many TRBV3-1 CASSQENYRYTEAFF TGTGCCAGCAGCCAAGAAAACTACAGATACACTGAAGCTTTCTTT
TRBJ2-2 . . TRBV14 CASSQSLSGELFF TGTGCCAGCAGCCAGTCGCTTTCCGGGGAGCTGTTTTTT
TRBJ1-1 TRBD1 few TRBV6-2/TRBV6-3 CASSEDRGLGITEAFF TGTGCCAGCAGTGAAGACAGGGGGCTTGGGATCACTGAAGCTTTCTTT
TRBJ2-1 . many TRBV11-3 CASSLTAGAYNEQFF TGTGCCAGCAGCCTAACGGCGGGGGCGTACAATGAGCAGTTCTTC
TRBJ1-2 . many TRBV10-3 CAISESIEDGYTF TGTGCCATCAGTGAGTCGATAGAGGATGGCTACACCTTC
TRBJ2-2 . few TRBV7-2 CASSLTQYTGELFF TGTGCCAGCAGCTTAACGCAATACACCGGGGAGCTGTTTTTT
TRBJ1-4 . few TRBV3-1 CASSQGLRATNEKLFF TGTGCCAGCAGCCAGGGACTCAGGGCAACTAATGAAAAACTGTTTTTT
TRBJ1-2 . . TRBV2 CASGLSNYGYTF TGTGCCAGCGGCCTTTCTAACTATGGCTACACCTTC
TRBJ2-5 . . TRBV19 CASSPSSAQETQYF TGTGCCAGTAGCCCCTCCAGTGCACAAGAGACCCAGTACTTC
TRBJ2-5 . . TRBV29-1 CSVEVMGPDVQETQYF TGCAGCGTTGAAGTAATGGGGCCAGACGTCCAAGAGACCCAGTACTTC
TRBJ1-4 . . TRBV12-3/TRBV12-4 CASSLTGREYEKLFF TGTGCCAGCAGTTTGACGGGCAGGGAGTATGAAAAACTGTTTTTT
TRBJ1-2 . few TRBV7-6 CASSSGLDYGYTF TGTGCCAGCAGCTCGGGGTTGGACTATGGCTACACCTTC
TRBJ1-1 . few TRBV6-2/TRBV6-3 CASSYYTRRVNTEAFF TGTGCCAGCAGTTACTACACCCGACGGGTGAACACTGAAGCTTTCTTT
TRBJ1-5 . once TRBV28 CASSLNGQPQHF TGTGCCAGCAGTTTAAACGGCCAGCCCCAGCATTTT
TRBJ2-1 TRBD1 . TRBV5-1 CASRLTGASQNEQFF TGCGCCAGCAGGTTAACAGGGGCATCTCAGAATGAGCAGTTCTTC
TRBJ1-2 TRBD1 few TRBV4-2 CASSQDRSGGTNGYTF TGTGCCAGCAGCCAAGATCGGTCAGGGGGAACGAATGGCTACACCTTC
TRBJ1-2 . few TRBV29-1 CSVSSTRGGNYGYTF TGCAGCGTTTCTTCAACCAGGGGTGGCAACTATGGCTACACCTTC